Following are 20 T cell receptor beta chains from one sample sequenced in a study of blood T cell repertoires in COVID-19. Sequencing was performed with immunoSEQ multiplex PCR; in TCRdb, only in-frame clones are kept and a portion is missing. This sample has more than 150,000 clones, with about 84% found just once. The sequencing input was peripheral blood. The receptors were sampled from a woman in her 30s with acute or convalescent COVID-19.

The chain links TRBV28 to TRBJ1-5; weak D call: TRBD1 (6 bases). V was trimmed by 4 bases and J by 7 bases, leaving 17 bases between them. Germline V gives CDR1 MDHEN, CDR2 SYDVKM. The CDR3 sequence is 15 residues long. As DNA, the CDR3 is TGTGCCAGCAGTTCGCCGACCGGGACAAGACAGCCCCAGCATTTT. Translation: CASSSPTGTRQPQHF.

The CDR3 is CASSYRGQYEKLFF. CDR3 nucleotide sequence: TGTGCCAGCAGTTACAGGGGGCAGTATGAAAAACTGTTTTTT. The chain recombines TRBV6-2 or TRBV6-3 with TRBJ1-4; 7 bases fit TRBD1. This CDR3 has 14 residues. Germline V CDR1 and CDR2: MNHEY, SVGEGT. The V and J ends lost 2 bases and 6 bases, in that order; junction bases with no gene match: 3.

The chain's CDR3 is CASSQAIWSGRGTGELFF. The DNA of the CDR3 is TGTGCCAGCAGCCAAGCGATATGGAGCGGGAGGGGCACCGGGGAGCTGTTTTTT. This chain uses TRBV4-2 with TRBJ2-2; TRBD2 aligns across 10 bases. The CDR3 runs to 18 residues. Germline assignment: CDR1 LGHNA and CDR2 YNFKEQ. J lost 4 bases, V lost 1 base, and 9 bases had no gene match.

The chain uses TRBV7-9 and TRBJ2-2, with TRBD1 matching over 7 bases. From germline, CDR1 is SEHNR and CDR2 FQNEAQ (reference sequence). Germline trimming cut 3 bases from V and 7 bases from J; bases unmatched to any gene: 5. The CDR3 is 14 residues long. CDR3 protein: CASSFFRGIGELFF. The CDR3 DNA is TGTGCCAGCAGCTTTTTCAGGGGGATCGGGGAGCTGTTTTTT.

The CDR3 spells CASSFLAGMGTDTQYF. CDR3 coding DNA: TGTGCCAGCAGCTTCTTGGCGGGGATGGGCACAGATACGCAGTATTTT. The V call is TRBV11-2, the J call TRBJ2-3; TRBD2 might be the D (6 bases). Germline-derived CDR1 and CDR2 are SGHAT and FQNNGV. The V end lost 3 bases, the J end lost 1 base, and 14 bases lay between the germline ends. This CDR3 is built from 16 residues.

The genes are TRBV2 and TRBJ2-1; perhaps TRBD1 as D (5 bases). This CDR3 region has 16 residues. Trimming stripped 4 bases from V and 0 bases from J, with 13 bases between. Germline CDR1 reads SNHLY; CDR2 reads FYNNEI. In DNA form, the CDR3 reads TGTGCCAGCAGTGTACAGGCCTTACTCTCCTACAATGAGCAGTTCTTC. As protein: CASSVQALLSYNEQFF.

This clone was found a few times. CDR3 loop: CASKRSGSTDTQYF. Written as DNA, the CDR3 is TGTGCCAGCAAACGTAGCGGGAGTACAGATACGCAGTATTTT. This sequence joins TRBV27 and TRBJ2-3; 9 bases align to TRBD2. The CDR3 sequence is 14 residues long. V dropped 7 bases and J dropped 3; count of bases not matched to a gene: 5. Germline V gives CDR1 MNHEY, CDR2 SMNVEV (reference sequence).

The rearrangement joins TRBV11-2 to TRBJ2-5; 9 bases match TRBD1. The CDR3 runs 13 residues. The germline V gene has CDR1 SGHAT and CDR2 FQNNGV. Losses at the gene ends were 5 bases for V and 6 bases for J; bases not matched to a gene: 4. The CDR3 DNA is TGTGCCAGCAGCACCGGACAGGGGAAGACCCAGTACTTC. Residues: CASSTGQGKTQYF.

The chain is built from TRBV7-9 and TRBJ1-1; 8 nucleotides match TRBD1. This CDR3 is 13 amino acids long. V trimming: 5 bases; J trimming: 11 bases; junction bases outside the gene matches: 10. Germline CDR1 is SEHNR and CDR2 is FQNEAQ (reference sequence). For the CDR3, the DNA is TGTGCCAGCAGCCGCACCTCAGGGGGCCAGGCTTTCTTT. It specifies CASSRTSGGQAFF. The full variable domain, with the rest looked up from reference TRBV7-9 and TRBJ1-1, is DTGVSQNPRHKITKRGQNVTFRCDPISEHNRLYWYRQTLGQGPEFLTYFQNEAQLEKSRLLSDRFSAERPKGSFSTLEIQRTEQGDSAMYLCASSRTSGGQAFFGQGTRLTVV.

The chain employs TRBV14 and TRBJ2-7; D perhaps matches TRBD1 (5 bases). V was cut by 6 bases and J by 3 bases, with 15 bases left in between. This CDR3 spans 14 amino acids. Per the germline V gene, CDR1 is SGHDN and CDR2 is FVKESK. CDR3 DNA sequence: TGTGCCAGCAGACGACAAGGGGCCTTCTACGAGCAGTACTTC. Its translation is CASRRQGAFYEQYF.

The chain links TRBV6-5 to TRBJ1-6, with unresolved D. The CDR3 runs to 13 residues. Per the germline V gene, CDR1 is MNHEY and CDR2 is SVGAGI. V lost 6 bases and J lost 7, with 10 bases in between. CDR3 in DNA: TGTGCCAGCAGCCTGCGAGGAAATTCACCCCTCCACTTT. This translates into CASSLRGNSPLHF.

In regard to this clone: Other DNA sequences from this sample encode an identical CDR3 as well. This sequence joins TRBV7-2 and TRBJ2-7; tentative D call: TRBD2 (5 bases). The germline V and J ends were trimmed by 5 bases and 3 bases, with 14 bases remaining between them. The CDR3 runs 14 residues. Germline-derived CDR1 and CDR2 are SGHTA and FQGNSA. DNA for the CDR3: TGTGCCAGCAGCCCGAGAGGGCTAGGCTACGAGCAGTACTTC. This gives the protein CASSPRGLGYEQYF.

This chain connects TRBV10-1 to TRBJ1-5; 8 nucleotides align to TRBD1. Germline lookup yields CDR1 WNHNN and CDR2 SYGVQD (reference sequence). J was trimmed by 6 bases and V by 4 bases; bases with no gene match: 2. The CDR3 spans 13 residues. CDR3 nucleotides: TGCGCCAGCAGTGTAGGGACAGGTCAGCCCCAGCATTTT. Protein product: CASSVGTGQPQHF.

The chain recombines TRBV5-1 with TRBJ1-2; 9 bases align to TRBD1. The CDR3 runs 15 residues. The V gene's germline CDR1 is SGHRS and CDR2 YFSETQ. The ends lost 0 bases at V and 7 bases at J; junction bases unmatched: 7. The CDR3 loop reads CASSLAADRGGGYTF. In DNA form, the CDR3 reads TGCGCCAGCAGCTTGGCAGCGGACAGGGGAGGTGGCTACACCTTC.

Written as DNA, the CDR3 is TGTGCCAGCAGCTTAGCAGGGCGGGGGCGCCAAGAGACCCAGTACTTC. Protein product: CASSLAGRGRQETQYF. This sequence joins TRBV7-2 and TRBJ2-5; perhaps TRBD2 as D (7 bases). Germline V lookup: CDR1 SGHTA, CDR2 FQGNSA. There are 16 residues in the CDR3. V was clipped by 0 bases and J by 1 base, with 12 bases between them.

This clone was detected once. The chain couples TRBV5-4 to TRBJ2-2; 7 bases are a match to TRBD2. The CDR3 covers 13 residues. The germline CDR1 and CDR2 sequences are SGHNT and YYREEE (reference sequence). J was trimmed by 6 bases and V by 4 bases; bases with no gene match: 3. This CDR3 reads CASSTGLAGELFF. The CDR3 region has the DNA TGTGCCAGCAGCACTGGACTAGCCGGGGAGCTGTTTTTT.

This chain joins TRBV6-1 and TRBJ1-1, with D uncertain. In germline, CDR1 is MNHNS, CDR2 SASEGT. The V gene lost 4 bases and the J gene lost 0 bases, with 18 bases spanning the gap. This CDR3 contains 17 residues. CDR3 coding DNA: TGTGCCAGCAGTGCGGTTGGTTGGGAGAGTTTGAACACTGAAGCTTTCTTT. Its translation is CASSAVGWESLNTEAFF.

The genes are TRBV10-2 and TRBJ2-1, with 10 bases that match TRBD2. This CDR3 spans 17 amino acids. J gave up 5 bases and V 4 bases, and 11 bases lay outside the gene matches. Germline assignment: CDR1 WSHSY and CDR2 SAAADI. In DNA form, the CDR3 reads TGCGCCAGCAGTGTCCGTAGCGGGAGGACTACTAACAATGAGCAGTTCTTC. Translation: CASSVRSGRTTNNEQFF.

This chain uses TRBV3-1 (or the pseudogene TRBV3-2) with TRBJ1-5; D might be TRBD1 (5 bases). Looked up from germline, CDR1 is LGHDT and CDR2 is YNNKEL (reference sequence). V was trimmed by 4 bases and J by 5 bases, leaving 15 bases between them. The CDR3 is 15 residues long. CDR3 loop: CASSLRPGTDQPQHF. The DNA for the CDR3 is TGTGCCAGCAGCCTCCGCCCGGGGACTGATCAGCCCCAGCATTTT.

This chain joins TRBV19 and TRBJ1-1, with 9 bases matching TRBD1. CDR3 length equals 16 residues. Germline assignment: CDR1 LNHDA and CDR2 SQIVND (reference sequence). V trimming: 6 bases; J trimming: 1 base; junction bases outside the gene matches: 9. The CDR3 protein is CASSRTGAGRNTEAFF. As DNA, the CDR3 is TGTGCCAGTAGCCGGACAGGGGCAGGAAGGAACACTGAAGCTTTCTTT.